What follows describes a single T cell receptor (beta chain). Its antigen is as yet unknown. TCRdb ran MiXCR on the 5' RACE reads and lists one entry per CDR3 protein. The table lists roughly 770,000 distinct CDR3 sequences, 15% to 20% of them singletons. J was trimmed by 5 bases and V by 1 base; bases with no gene match: 5. The length of the CDR3 is 15 residues. Germline CDR1 is SEHNR and CDR2 is FQNEAQ (reference sequence). The sample originates from a study of identical twins. Study-wide results and caveats: It was possible that invariant MAIT and iNKT cells partly confounded the zero-insertion analyses. Within cord blood, abundant beta clonotypes carried fewer insertions, but memory repertoires showed no such trend.

This sample was shared with a second study, whose subject was T cells expressing NK-cell markers.

The receptor comes from a woman younger than 35 in good health. The sequencing sample was made of PBMCs. The chain employs TRBV7-9 and TRBJ1-2; 9 nucleotides match TRBD1. The CDR3 protein is CASSLVGTGKYGYTF. Written as DNA, the CDR3 is TGTGCCAGCAGCTTAGTTGGGACAGGGAAGTATGGCTACACCTTC.